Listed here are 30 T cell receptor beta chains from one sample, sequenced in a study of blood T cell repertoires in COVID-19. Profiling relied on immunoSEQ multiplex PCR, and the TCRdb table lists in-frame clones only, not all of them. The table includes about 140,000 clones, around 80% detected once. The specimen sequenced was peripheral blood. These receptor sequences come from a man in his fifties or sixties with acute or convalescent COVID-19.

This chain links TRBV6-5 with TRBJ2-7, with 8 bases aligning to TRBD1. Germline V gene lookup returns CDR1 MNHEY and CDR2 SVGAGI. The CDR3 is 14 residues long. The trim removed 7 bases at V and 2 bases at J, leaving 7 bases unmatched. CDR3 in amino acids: CASTPRQGTYEQYV. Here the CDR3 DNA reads TGTGCCAGCACACCACGACAGGGGACCTACGAGCAGTACGTC.

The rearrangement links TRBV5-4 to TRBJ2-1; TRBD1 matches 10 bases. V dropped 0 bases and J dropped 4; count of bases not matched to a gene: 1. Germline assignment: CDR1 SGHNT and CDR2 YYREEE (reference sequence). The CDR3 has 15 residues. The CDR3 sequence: CASSLGTGGYNEQFF. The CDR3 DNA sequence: TGTGCCAGCAGCTTGGGGACAGGGGGGTACAATGAGCAGTTCTTC.

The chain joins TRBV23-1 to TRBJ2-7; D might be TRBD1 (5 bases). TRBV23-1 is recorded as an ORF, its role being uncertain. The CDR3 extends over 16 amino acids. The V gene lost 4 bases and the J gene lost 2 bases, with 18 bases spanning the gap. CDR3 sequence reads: CASSPYYRSPPYEQYF. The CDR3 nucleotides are TGCGCCAGCAGTCCCTATTACAGGTCCCCCCCCTACGAGCAGTACTTC.

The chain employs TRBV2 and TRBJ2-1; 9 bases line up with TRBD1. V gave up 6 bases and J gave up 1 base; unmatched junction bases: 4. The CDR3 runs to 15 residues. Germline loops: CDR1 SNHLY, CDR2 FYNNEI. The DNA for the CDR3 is TGTGCCAGCAGCCCGGACAGGGGTTCCTACAATGAGCAGTTCTTC. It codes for CASSPDRGSYNEQFF.

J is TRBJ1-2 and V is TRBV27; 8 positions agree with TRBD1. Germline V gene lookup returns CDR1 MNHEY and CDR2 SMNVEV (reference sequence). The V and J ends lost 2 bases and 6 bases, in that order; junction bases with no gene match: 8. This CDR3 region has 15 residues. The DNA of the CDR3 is TGTGCCAGCAGTTTACTAACAGGGGGACAGGATGGCTACACCTTC. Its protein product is CASSLLTGGQDGYTF.

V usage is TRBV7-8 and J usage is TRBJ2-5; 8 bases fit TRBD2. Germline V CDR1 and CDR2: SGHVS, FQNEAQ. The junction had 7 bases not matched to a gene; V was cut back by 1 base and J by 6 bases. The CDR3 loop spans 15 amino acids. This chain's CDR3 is CASSLGSGGSQTQYF. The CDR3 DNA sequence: TGTGCCAGCAGCTTAGGAAGCGGGGGCAGTCAGACCCAGTACTTC.

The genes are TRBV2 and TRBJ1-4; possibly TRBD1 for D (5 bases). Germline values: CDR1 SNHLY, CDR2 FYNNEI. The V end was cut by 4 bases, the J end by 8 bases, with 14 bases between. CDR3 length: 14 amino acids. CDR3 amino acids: CASSGDSQREKLFF. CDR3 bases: TGTGCCAGCAGTGGTGACAGTCAACGGGAAAAACTGTTTTTT.

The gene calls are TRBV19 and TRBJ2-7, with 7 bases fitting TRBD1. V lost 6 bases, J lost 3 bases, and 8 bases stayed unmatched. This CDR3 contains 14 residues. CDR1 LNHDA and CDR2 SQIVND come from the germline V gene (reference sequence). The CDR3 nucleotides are TGTGCCAGTAGAAAAATGACAGGGAACTACGAGCAGTACTTC. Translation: CASRKMTGNYEQYF.

CDR3 DNA sequence: TGTGCCAGCAGCTTTGATCTAGCGGGGGGATACAATGAGCAGTTCTTC. This codes for CASSFDLAGGYNEQFF. The rearrangement uses TRBV5-4 and TRBJ2-1; 11 bases agree with TRBD2. CDR1 is SGHNT, CDR2 YYREEE, per germline (reference sequence). CDR3 length: 16 residues. V shed 2 bases, J shed 4 bases, and the junction held 5 bases outside the gene matches.

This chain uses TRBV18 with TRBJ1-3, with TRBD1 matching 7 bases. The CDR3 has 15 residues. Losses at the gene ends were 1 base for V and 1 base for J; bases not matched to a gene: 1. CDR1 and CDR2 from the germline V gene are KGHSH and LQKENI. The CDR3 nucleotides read TGTGCCAGCTCACCACGACAGGGATCTGGAAACACCATATATTTT. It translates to CASSPRQGSGNTIYF.

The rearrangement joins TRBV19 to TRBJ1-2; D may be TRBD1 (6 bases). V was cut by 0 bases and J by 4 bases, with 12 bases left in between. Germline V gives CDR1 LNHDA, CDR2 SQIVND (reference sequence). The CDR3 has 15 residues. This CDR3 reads CASSIDLTGTYGYTF. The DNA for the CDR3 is TGTGCCAGTAGTATAGATCTGACAGGAACCTATGGCTACACCTTC.

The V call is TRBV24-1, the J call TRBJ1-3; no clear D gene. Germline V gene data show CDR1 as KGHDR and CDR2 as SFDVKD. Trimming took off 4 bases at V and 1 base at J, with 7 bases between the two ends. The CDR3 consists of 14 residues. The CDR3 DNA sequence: TGTGCCACCAGTGACCCGGTGTCTGGAAACACCATATATTTT. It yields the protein CATSDPVSGNTIYF.

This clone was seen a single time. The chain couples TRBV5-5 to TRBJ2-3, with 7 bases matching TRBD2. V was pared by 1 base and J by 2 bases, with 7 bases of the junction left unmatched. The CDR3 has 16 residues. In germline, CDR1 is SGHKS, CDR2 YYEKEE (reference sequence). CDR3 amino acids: CASSLPPGGFTDTQYF. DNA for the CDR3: TGTGCCAGCAGCTTGCCTCCGGGGGGATTCACAGATACGCAGTATTTT. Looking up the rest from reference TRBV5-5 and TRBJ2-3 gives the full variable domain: DAGVTQSPTHLIKTRGQQVTLRCSPISGHKSVSWYQQVLGQGPQFIFQYYEKEERGRGNFPDRFSARQFPNYSSELNVNALLLGDSALYLCASSLPPGGFTDTQYFGPGTRLTVL.

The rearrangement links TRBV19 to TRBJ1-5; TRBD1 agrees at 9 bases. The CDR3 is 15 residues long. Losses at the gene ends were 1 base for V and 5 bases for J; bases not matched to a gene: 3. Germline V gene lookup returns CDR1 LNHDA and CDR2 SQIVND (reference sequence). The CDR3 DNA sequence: TGTGCCAGTAGTATAGTGGGACAGGGCTATCAGCCCCAGCATTTT. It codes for CASSIVGQGYQPQHF.

CDR3 in amino acids: CASRPGGSNYGYTF. CDR3 nucleotides: TGCGCCAGCAGGCCAGGAGGCTCGAACTATGGCTACACCTTC. The rearrangement links TRBV5-1 to TRBJ1-2; D ambiguous. V lost 5 bases and J lost 2, with 13 bases in between. Per germline, CDR1 SGHRS and CDR2 YFSETQ. CDR3 length: 14 amino acids.

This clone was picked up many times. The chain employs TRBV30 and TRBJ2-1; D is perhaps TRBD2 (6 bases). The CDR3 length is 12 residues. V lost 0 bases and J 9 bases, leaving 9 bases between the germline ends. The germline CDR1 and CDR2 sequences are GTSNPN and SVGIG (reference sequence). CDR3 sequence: CAWSVLGGEQFF. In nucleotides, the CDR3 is TGTGCCTGGAGTGTACTCGGGGGTGAGCAGTTCTTC.

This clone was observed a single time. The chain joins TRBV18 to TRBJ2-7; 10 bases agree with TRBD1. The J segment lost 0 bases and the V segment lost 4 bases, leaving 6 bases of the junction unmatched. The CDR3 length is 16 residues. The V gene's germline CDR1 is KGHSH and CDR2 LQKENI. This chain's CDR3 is CASSLRRTGGSYEQYF. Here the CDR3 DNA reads TGTGCCAGCTCACTTCGTCGGACAGGGGGCTCCTACGAGCAGTACTTC. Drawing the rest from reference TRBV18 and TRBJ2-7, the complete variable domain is NAGVMQNPRHLVRRRGQEARLRCSPMKGHSHVYWYRQLPEEGLKFMVYLQKENIIDESGMPKERFSAEFPKEGPSILRIQQVVRGDSAAYFCASSLRRTGGSYEQYFGPGTRLTVT.

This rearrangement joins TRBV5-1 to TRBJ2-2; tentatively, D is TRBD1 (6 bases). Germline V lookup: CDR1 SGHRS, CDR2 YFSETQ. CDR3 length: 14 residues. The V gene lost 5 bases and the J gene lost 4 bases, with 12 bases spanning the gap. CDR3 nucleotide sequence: TGCGCCAGCAGAGAGGGACACTCCACCGGGGAGCTGTTTTTT. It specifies CASREGHSTGELFF.

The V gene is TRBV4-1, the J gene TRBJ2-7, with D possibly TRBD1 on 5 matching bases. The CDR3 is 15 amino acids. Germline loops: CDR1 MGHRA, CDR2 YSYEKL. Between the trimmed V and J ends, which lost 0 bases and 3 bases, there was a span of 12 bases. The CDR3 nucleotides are TGCGCCAGCAGCCAAGACAGGGATTCTCTCTACGAGCAGTACGTC. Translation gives CASSQDRDSLYEQYV.

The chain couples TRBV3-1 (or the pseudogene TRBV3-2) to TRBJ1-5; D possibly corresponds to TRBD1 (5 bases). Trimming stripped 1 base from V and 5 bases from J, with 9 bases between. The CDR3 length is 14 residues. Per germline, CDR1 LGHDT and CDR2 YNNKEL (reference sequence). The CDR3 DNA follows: TGTGCCAGCAGCCAAGGTGTAGGGGATCAGCCCCAGCATTTT. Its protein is CASSQGVGDQPQHF.

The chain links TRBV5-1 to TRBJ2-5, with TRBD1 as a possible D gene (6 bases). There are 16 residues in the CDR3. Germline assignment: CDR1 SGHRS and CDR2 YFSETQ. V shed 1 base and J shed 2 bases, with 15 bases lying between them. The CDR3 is CASSLFRQGTQETQYF. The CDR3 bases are TGCGCCAGCAGCTTGTTCCGGCAGGGGACACAAGAGACCCAGTACTTC.

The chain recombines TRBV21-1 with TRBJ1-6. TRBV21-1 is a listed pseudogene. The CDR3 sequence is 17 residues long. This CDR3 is CASSENKRWVLNSPLHF. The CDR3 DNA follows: TGTGCCAGCAGCGAAAATAAGAGGTGGGTCTTAAATTCACCCCTCCACTTT.

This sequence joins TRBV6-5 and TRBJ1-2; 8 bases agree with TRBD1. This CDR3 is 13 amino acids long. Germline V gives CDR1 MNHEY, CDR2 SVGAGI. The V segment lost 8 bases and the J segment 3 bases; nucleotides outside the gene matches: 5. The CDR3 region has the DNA TGTGCCAGCCAGACAGGGGATTACTATGGCTACACCTTC. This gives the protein CASQTGDYYGYTF.

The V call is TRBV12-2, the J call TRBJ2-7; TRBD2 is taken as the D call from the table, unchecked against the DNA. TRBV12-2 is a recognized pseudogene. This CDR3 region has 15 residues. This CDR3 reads CASRAGTELSYEQYV. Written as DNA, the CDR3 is TGTGCAAGTCGGGCCGGGACTGAACTCTCCTACGAGCAGTACGTC.

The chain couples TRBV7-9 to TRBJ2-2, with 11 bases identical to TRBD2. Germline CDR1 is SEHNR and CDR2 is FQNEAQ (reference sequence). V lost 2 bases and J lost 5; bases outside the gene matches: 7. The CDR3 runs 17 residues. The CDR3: CASSLKRLAGPTGELFF. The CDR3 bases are TGTGCCAGCAGCTTAAAAAGACTAGCGGGGCCGACCGGGGAGCTGTTTTTT.

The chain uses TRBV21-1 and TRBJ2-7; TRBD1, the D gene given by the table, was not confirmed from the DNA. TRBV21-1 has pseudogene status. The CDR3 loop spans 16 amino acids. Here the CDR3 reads CASSPPRAVTPYEQYV. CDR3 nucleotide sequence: TGTGCCAGCAGCCCCCCCAGGGCAGTGACTCCCTACGAGCAGTACGTC.

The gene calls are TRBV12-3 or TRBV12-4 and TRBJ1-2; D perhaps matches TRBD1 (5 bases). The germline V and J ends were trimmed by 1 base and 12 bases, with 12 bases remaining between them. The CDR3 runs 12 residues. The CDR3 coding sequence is TGTGCCAGCAGTTTAGAAAGGACACCGCACACCTTC. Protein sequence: CASSLERTPHTF.

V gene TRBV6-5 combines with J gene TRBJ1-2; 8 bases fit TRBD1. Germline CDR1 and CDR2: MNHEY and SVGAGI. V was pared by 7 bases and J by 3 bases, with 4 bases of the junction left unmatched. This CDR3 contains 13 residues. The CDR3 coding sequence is TGTGCCAGCACAGACAGGGGAGACTATGGCTACACCTTC. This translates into CASTDRGDYGYTF.

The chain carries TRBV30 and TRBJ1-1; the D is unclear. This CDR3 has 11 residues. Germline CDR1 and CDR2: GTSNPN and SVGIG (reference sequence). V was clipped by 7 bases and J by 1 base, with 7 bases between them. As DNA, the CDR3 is TGTGCCTTAAGAGAGAACACTGAAGCTTTCTTT. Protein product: CALRENTEAFF.

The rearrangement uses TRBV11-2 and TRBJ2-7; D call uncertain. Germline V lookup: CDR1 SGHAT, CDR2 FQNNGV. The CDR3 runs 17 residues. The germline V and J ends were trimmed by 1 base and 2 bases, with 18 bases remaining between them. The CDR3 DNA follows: TGTGCCAGCAGCTTAGGAGATGGGTTTACTACTACCTACGAGCAGTACGTC. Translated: CASSLGDGFTTTYEQYV.